A selection of T cell receptor beta chains follows, all from one sample in a study of shared clonotypes between healthy human individuals. The repertoire was sequenced with immunoSEQ multiplex PCR; TCRdb's copy has only in-frame clones and lacks some. The sample lists about 1,900,000 clones, approximately 94% seen once, with roughly 1.2% in the top ten. The sequencing input was naive CD8+ T cells sorted from blood. These receptors were collected from a man aged 18 to 29 in good health. Both conserved end residues are part of each CDR3. The D gene is left open where the match is weak. Clone size is not always given. Where it is, it says once, few, many or a class for expanded clones.

D: .; J: TRBJ1-1; size: .; V: TRBV4-2; CDR3: CASSPQSNTEAFF; DNA: TGTGCCAGCAGCCCCCAGTCGAACACTGAAGCTTTCTTT
D: TRBD1; J: TRBJ1-1; size: .; V: TRBV6-1; CDR3: CASRYRDSYEAFF; DNA: TGTGCCAGCAGGTACCGGGACAGCTACGAAGCTTTCTTT
D: TRBD2; J: TRBJ2-3; size: .; V: TRBV13; CDR3: CASSLTTSGGLSSTDTQYF; DNA: TGTGCCAGCAGCTTAACGACTAGCGGGGGTCTTTCTAGCACAGATACGCAGTATTTT
D: .; J: TRBJ1-5; size: .; V: TRBV19; CDR3: CASSIGHGNQPQHF; DNA: TGTGCCAGTAGTATCGGGCATGGGAATCAGCCCCAGCATTTT
D: .; J: TRBJ1-2; size: few; V: TRBV11-2; CDR3: CASSLVPLRGYTF; DNA: TGTGCCAGCAGCTTAGTCCCCTTGAGGGGCTACACCTTC
D: .; J: TRBJ2-7; size: .; V: TRBV4-1; CDR3: CASSQVAGSYEQYF; DNA: TGCGCCAGCAGCCAAGTGGCAGGCTCCTACGAGCAGTACTTC
D: .; J: TRBJ2-1; size: .; V: TRBV15; CDR3: CATSRDDRAEGGNEQFF; DNA: TGTGCCACCAGCAGAGATGATCGAGCGGAGGGGGGCAATGAGCAGTTCTTC
D: .; J: TRBJ1-1; size: .; V: TRBV10-2; CDR3: CASSEKTGLNTEAFF; DNA: TGCGCCAGCAGTGAGAAGACAGGACTGAACACTGAAGCTTTCTTT
D: .; J: TRBJ2-3; size: .; V: TRBV5-6; CDR3: CASSDGVSGTDTQYF; DNA: TGTGCCAGCAGCGATGGCGTCTCAGGGACAGATACGCAGTATTTT
D: TRBD2; J: TRBJ2-3; size: .; V: TRBV29-1; CDR3: CSVEGLAGGPPDTQYF; DNA: TGCAGCGTTGAAGGGCTTGCGGGGGGGCCCCCAGATACGCAGTATTTT
D: TRBD2; J: TRBJ2-7; size: .; V: TRBV9; CDR3: CASSPTSGGFYEQYF; DNA: TGTGCCAGCAGCCCTACTAGCGGGGGGTTCTACGAGCAGTACTTC
D: TRBD2; J: TRBJ2-3; size: .; V: TRBV7-9; CDR3: CASSSGTSGSDTQYF; DNA: TGTGCCAGCAGCTCCGGGACTAGCGGGTCGGATACGCAGTATTTT
D: .; J: TRBJ2-5; size: .; V: TRBV7-9; CDR3: CASSLATQAPQETQYF; DNA: TGTGCCAGCAGCTTAGCGACACAGGCTCCCCAAGAGACCCAGTACTTC
D: .; J: TRBJ1-1; size: .; V: TRBV28; CDR3: CASSLSLGGLDTEAFF; DNA: TGTGCCAGCAGTCTCAGCCTGGGGGGGTTGGACACTGAAGCTTTCTTT
D: .; J: TRBJ2-2; size: .; V: TRBV9; CDR3: CASSELGNRDTGELFF; DNA: TGTGCCAGCAGTGAACTGGGGAACAGAGACACCGGGGAGCTGTTTTTT
D: .; J: TRBJ2-2; size: .; V: TRBV28; CDR3: CASSLRQAISQNIVGELFF; DNA: TGTGCCAGCAGTTTGAGACAGGCCATATCCCAGAACATCGTCGGGGAGCTGTTTTTT